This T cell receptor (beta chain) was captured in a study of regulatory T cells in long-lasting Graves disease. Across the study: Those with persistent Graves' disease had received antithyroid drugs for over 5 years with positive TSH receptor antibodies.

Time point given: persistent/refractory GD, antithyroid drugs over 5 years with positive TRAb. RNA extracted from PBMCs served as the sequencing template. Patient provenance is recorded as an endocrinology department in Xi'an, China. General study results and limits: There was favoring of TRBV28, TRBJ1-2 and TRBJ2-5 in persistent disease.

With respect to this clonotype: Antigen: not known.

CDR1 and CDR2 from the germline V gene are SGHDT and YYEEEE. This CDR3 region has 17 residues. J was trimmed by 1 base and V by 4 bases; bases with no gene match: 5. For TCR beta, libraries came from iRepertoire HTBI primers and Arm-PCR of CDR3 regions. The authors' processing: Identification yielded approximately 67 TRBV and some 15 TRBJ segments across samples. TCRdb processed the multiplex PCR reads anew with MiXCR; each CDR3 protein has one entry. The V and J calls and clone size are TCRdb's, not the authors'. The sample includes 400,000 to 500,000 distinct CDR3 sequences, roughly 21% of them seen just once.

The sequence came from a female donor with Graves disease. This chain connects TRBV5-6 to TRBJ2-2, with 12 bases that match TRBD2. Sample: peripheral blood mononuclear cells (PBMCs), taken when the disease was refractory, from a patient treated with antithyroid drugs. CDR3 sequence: CASSITTSGRNTGELFF. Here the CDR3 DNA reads TGTGCCAGCAGCATCACGACTAGCGGGAGGAACACCGGGGAGCTGTTTTTT.